The next 14 T cell receptor beta chains were all read from a single sample in a study of control samples from healthy donors and cancer patients. Profiled with immunoSEQ multiplex PCR; TCRdb holds only in-frame clones, not every one. The repertoire holds roughly 180,000 clones, roughly 95% seen once, with about 4% in the top ten. The specimen was blood. These receptors were collected from a woman in her fifties or sixties in good health.

This clone was observed once. The genes are TRBV7-9 and TRBJ2-1; unclear D gene. The CDR3 totals 12 residues. V was trimmed by 2 bases and J by 9 bases, leaving 8 bases between them. The germline V gene has CDR1 SEHNR and CDR2 FQNEAQ (reference sequence). CDR3 sequence reads: CASSLSSREQFF. Here the CDR3 DNA reads TGTGCCAGCAGCTTATCTTCACGTGAGCAGTTCTTC.

The V gene is TRBV5-6, the J gene TRBJ1-2; D possibly corresponds to TRBD1 (5 bases). The CDR3 is made up of 15 amino acids. Germline-derived CDR1 and CDR2 are SGHDT and YYEEEE. The germline V and J ends were trimmed by 0 bases and 5 bases, with 14 bases remaining between them. The CDR3 reads CASSLAGQDVYGYTF. The CDR3 nucleotides are TGTGCCAGCAGCTTGGCCGGACAAGACGTTTATGGCTACACCTTC.

Notes on this clone: Other DNA sequences in this sample translate to the same CDR3. The chain uses TRBV10-3 and TRBJ1-1; the D is unclear. This CDR3 contains 11 residues. CDR1 is ENHRY, CDR2 SYGVKD, per germline. The V end lost 4 bases, the J end lost 3 bases, and 3 bases lay between the germline ends. CDR3 sequence: CAISADTEAFF. CDR3 DNA sequence: TGTGCCATCAGTGCCGACACTGAAGCTTTCTTT.

The V and J genes are TRBV7-2 and TRBJ1-1; D remains ambiguous. V was clipped by 5 bases and J by 1 base, with 14 bases between them. Germline V gene data show CDR1 as SGHTA and CDR2 as FQGNSA. This CDR3 is built from 15 residues. As DNA, the CDR3 is TGTGCCAGCAGCGCCCAGGACGGGCAGAACACTGAAGCTTTCTTT. Its protein is CASSAQDGQNTEAFF.

This clone has a single count. The V gene is TRBV19, the J gene TRBJ2-2; TRBD2 matches 9 bases. The CDR3 contains 17 residues. CDR1 and CDR2 (germline): LNHDA, SQIVND (reference sequence). The V segment lost 0 bases and the J segment 6 bases; nucleotides outside the gene matches: 8. CDR3 sequence (DNA): TGTGCCAGTAGTATAGATCTCGCGGGGGGGCAGGCCGGGGAGCTGTTTTTT. Translation: CASSIDLAGGQAGELFF.

The chain carries TRBV12-5 and TRBJ2-1, with a possible D match to TRBD1 (7 bases). V lost 1 base to trimming and J lost 9 bases, with 19 bases between them. The CDR3 extends over 16 amino acids. Germline V gene lookup returns CDR1 LGHNT and CDR2 FRNRAP. CDR3 loop: CASGLDLTGRSVEQFF. CDR3 bases: TGTGCTAGTGGTTTGGATCTGACAGGGAGGTCAGTTGAGCAGTTCTTC.

The V gene is TRBV5-6, the J gene TRBJ1-1, with 10 bases lining up with TRBD1. The CDR3 is 16 amino acids. The trim removed 4 bases at V and 5 bases at J, leaving 11 bases unmatched. Germline V gene data show CDR1 as SGHDT and CDR2 as YYEEEE. CDR3 in amino acids: CASSHWDRGSRTEAFF. DNA for the CDR3: TGTGCCAGCAGCCACTGGGACAGGGGAAGTCGGACTGAAGCTTTCTTT.

The rearrangement links TRBV28 to TRBJ1-6; D gene unclear. From germline, CDR1 is MDHEN and CDR2 SYDVKM. This CDR3 has 16 residues. V shed 3 bases and J shed 0 bases, with 9 bases lying between them. CDR3 in DNA: TGTGCCAGCAGTTTTTTAGCCAGCTCCTATAATTCACCCCTCCACTTT. Translating gives CASSFLASSYNSPLHF.

This chain joins TRBV6-6 and TRBJ2-7, with D maybe TRBD1 (5 bases). The CDR3 has 12 amino acids. The ends were cut back, 5 bases at V and 3 bases at J, with 8 bases in the middle. From germline, CDR1 is MNHNY and CDR2 SVGAGI (reference sequence). CDR3 loop: CASSQGIYEQYF. The CDR3 coding sequence is TGTGCCAGCAGTCAGGGAATCTACGAGCAGTACTTC.

The chain is built from TRBV3-1 (or the pseudogene TRBV3-2) and TRBJ2-2; D is unresolved. Trimming took off 4 bases at V and 3 bases at J, with 9 bases between the two ends. The length of the CDR3 is 14 residues. Germline V lookup: CDR1 LGHDT, CDR2 YNNKEL (reference sequence). CDR3 residues: CASSRQPDTGELFF. CDR3 DNA sequence: TGTGCCAGCAGCCGACAACCTGACACCGGGGAGCTGTTTTTT.

This clone was detected only a few times. V and J are TRBV30 and TRBJ1-1; D may be TRBD1 (6 bases). The CDR3 length is 13 residues. Trimming removed 5 bases at V and 2 bases at J, with 12 bases between. Germline V CDR1 and CDR2: GTSNPN, SVGIG (reference sequence). In DNA, the CDR3 is TGTGCCTGGTCCCGGACAGTAAACACTGAAGCTTTCTTT. Protein product: CAWSRTVNTEAFF.

V gene TRBV5-6 combines with J gene TRBJ2-7, with D uncertain. CDR3 size: 11 residues. Germline V CDR1 and CDR2: SGHDT, YYEEEE. Deletions cut 4 bases from V and 3 bases from J, with 5 bases between. The CDR3 spells CASSQFYEQYF. The CDR3 DNA reads TGTGCCAGCAGCCAGTTCTACGAGCAGTACTTC.

This chain links TRBV19 with TRBJ2-7; TRBD1 matches at 10 bases. CDR3 length: 15 residues. Per germline, CDR1 LNHDA and CDR2 SQIVND (reference sequence). The junction had 4 bases not matched to a gene; V was cut back by 4 bases and J by 1 base. CDR3 in amino acids: CASSRKDRGSYEQYF. The CDR3, as DNA: TGTGCCAGTAGTAGAAAGGACAGGGGGTCCTACGAGCAGTACTTC.

The CDR3 loop reads CASSYGQGRANYGYTF. CDR3 coding DNA: TGTGCCAGCAGCTACGGACAGGGGAGGGCTAACTATGGCTACACCTTC. The chain couples TRBV7-9 to TRBJ1-2; 9 bases line up with TRBD1. CDR1 and CDR2 from the germline V gene are SEHNR and FQNEAQ (reference sequence). Trimming took 4 bases from V and 0 from J; bases not matched to a gene: 6. The CDR3 runs 16 residues.